Sequencing of this T cell receptor beta chain was carried out in a study of blood T cell repertoires in COVID-19. The overall study: Material from acute and convalescent COVID-19 was sourced from the United States, Italy and Spain. Sources were T cells, B-cell-depleted T cells, or PBMCs; the material itself was cDNA or gDNA.

Recruitment covered over 20 US areas and drew participants whose ages spanned about 18 to 100 years. This clone was seen just once. In the original analysis: The authors estimated nucleated cell counts from reference gene primer amplification. TCRdb's copy holds only in-frame clones and misses some; the assay was immunoSEQ multiplex PCR. V, J and clone size are those of that table, while D and trimming were read from the DNA. The sample has about 150,000 clones, 78% seen once. The germline CDR1 and CDR2 sequences are SQVTM and ANQGSEA. The V and J ends lost 6 bases and 7 bases, in that order; junction bases with no gene match: 8. The CDR3 runs to 13 residues.

This clonotype was sampled from a woman in her forties or fifties who had recovered from COVID-19. Sequencing was carried out using PBMCs or T cells enriched from blood (not recorded which). The chain has TRBV29-1 and TRBJ1-5; 8 positions agree with TRBD1. CDR3 protein: CSVAQGAEQPQHF. The CDR3, as DNA: TGCAGCGTGGCTCAGGGGGCTGAGCAGCCCCAGCATTTT.